This T cell receptor (beta chain) originates from a study of control samples from healthy donors and cancer patients (TCRdb year 2020). The CDR3 runs 15 amino acids, cysteine and phenylalanine included. CDR3 DNA only is kept here, 45 bases in frame from base 1. V gives up 5 bases and J gives up 2 bases, and the segment between their germline ends measures 14 bases. The germline V gene supplies CDR1 MGHDK and CDR2 SYGVNS. The library was built by means of the immunoSEQ multiplex PCR assay. TCRdb took over this immuneACCESS table, retaining in-frame rearrangements with V and J assigned. Such tables are incomplete; in checked studies, under half of the missing clones stem from an unresolved V gene, and the remainder is unexplained. This sample gives 55,000 to 75,000 clones in total; 70% to 90% of them show up just once. The ten largest clones add up to around 2% of the sample. This clone was found a few times. The antigen it recognizes is unknown. Within one base of it there is no much larger clone, and no base qualities were kept.

Sequencing used PBMCs. The sequence links TRBV25-1 to TRBJ2-3; the D gene may be TRBD1 or TRBD2, since each aligns over 5 bases. This clonotype was sampled from a woman aged 45 to 65 with head and neck cancer. The encoded CDR3 is CASSRSGPDTDTQYF. The nucleotides are TGTGCCAGCAGTAGATCGGGGCCGGACACAGATACGCAGTATTTT.